Listed here is a single T cell receptor beta chain. The data were obtained in a study of shared clonotypes between healthy human individuals. Background on the study: The composition of the donors was a couple of women and a few men aged 18 to 49.

TCRdb's table, derived via immunoSEQ multiplex PCR, lists solely in-frame clones and lacks some. The data contain approximately 470,000 clones, over 70% of them seen just once; the ten biggest clones take up roughly 12%. Donors were healthy HIV-negative adults without recent acute infections or vaccinations. Unsorted material relied on tens of millions of PBMCs as the source of genomic DNA. The CDR3 covers 15 residues. V lost 2 bases to trimming and J lost 4 bases, with 12 bases between them. Germline CDR1 reads MDHEN; CDR2 reads SYDVKM. Sample: PBMCs. The sequence was obtained from a woman aged 40 to 55 in good health. Some clones in this sample may be carry-over from other donors' samples. The chain joins TRBV28 to TRBJ1-5, with unresolved D. The CDR3 protein is CASSLIQSANQPQHF. CDR3 DNA sequence: TGTGCCAGCAGTTTAATACAGAGTGCTAATCAGCCCCAGCATTTT. Full variable domain (missing parts from reference TRBV28 and TRBJ1-5): DVKVTQSSRYLVKRTGEKVFLECVQDMDHENMFWYRQDPGLGLRLIYFSYDVKMKEKGDIPEGYSVSREKKERFSLILESASTNQTSMYLCASSLIQSANQPQHFGDGTRLSIL.